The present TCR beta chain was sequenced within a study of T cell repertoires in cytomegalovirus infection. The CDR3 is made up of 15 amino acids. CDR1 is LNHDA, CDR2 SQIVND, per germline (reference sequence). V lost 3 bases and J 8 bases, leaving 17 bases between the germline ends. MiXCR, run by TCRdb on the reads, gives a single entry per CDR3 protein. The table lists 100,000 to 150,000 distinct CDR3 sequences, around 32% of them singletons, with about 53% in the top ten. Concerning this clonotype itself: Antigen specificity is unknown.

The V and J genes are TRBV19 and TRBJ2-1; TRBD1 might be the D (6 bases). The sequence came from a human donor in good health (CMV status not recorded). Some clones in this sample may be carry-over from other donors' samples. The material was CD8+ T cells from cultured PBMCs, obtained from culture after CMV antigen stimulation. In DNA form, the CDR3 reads TGTGCCAGTAGTATTGAGGGGGACCTTTCGGATGAGCAGTTCTTC. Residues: CASSIEGDLSDEQFF.